The following is a TCR beta chain sequence with its context. As processed by the authors: Estimated nucleated cell counts came from reference gene primer amplification. Here immunoSEQ multiplex PCR was the method, and the copy in TCRdb shows in-frame clones only, minus some. The DNA gave D and trimming, while V, J and clone size come from that table. The sample lists about 260,000 clones; 88% were seen once. The source of the sample is a study of blood T cell repertoires in COVID-19. Across the whole study: Both acute and convalescent COVID-19 samples were obtained from the United States, Italy and Spain. Sources were T cells, B-cell-depleted T cells, or PBMCs; the material itself was cDNA or gDNA.

This clonotype originated in a human donor in a cohort sampled during active COVID-19. Sample: peripheral blood.

CDR3 residues: CASSLGQGAHGYTF. Written as DNA, the CDR3 is TGCGCCAGCAGCTTGGGACAGGGCGCTCATGGCTACACCTTC. V and J are TRBV5-1 and TRBJ1-2; 7 bases match TRBD1. The CDR3 is made up of 14 amino acids. Trimming took 0 bases from V and 6 from J; bases not matched to a gene: 5. The germline V gene has CDR1 SGHRS and CDR2 YFSETQ.